The next 23 T cell receptor beta chains were all read from a single sample in a study of T cell responses to AZD1222 COVID-19 vaccine. Libraries were prepared by immunoSEQ multiplex PCR; TCRdb keeps only in-frame clonotypes and omits some of them. This sample has about 85,000 clones; approximately 88% occur once, and the top ten carry about 15%. Sample: peripheral blood, taken on day 0 of AZD1222 vaccination. All receptors come from an adult in good health.

The rearrangement links TRBV19 to TRBJ2-2; 7 bases fit TRBD2. The trim removed 2 bases at V and 5 bases at J, leaving 5 bases unmatched. Germline CDR1 is LNHDA and CDR2 is SQIVND (reference sequence). The CDR3 length is 15 residues. CDR3: CASSISGIGTGELFF. The CDR3 DNA reads TGTGCCAGTAGTATAAGCGGGATAGGGACCGGGGAGCTGTTTTTT.

The chain is built from TRBV5-1 and TRBJ2-5; D possibly corresponds to TRBD1 (6 bases). Germline V gives CDR1 SGHRS, CDR2 YFSETQ. This CDR3 region has 14 residues. Trimming shortened V by 0 bases and J by 2 bases, and 8 bases separated the two germline ends. This chain's CDR3 is CASSLAGQQETQYF. DNA of the CDR3: TGCGCCAGCAGCTTGGCCGGACAGCAAGAGACCCAGTACTTC. The full variable domain, in which reference TRBV5-1 and TRBJ2-5 provide the parts outside the CDR3, is KAGVTQTPRYLIKTRGQQVTLSCSPISGHRSVSWYQQTPGQGLQFLFEYFSETQRNKGNFPGRFSGRQFSNSRSEMNVSTLELGDSALYLCASSLAGQQETQYFGPGTRLLVL.

The rearrangement uses TRBV2 and TRBJ2-7, with D hard to call. The CDR3 has 13 amino acids. V gave up 4 bases and J gave up 7 bases, with 14 bases separating them. CDR1 and CDR2 from the germline V gene are SNHLY and FYNNEI. CDR3 in DNA: TGTGCCAGCAGTGCTCAGAACCTAGGGGAGCAGTACTTC. Translated, it gives CASSAQNLGEQYF.

The chain recombines TRBV3-1 (or the pseudogene TRBV3-2) with TRBJ1-5; D not resolved. V lost 0 bases to trimming and J lost 0 bases, with 6 bases between them. The germline CDR1 and CDR2 sequences are LGHDT and YNNKEL (reference sequence). The CDR3 covers 15 residues. CDR3 nucleotide sequence: TGTGCCAGCAGCCAAGATCATACTAGCAATCAGCCCCAGCATTTT. The encoded protein is CASSQDHTSNQPQHF.

This chain joins TRBV5-4 and TRBJ2-5, with TRBD2 matching 14 bases. The V gene's germline CDR1 is SGHNT and CDR2 YYREEE (reference sequence). The CDR3 spans 15 residues. The V segment lost 5 bases and the J segment 3 bases; nucleotides outside the gene matches: 3. CDR3 region: CASRPGLAGEETQYF. DNA of the CDR3: TGTGCCAGCAGGCCGGGACTAGCGGGAGAAGAGACCCAGTACTTC.

This chain connects TRBV19 to TRBJ1-1; TRBD1 agrees at 9 bases. Germline V gives CDR1 LNHDA, CDR2 SQIVND (reference sequence). The CDR3 consists of 16 residues. Trimming took 10 bases from V and 1 from J; bases not matched to a gene: 13. The CDR3 DNA sequence: TGTGCCACCTCTTGGGGGACAGGGAAGGGGAACACTGAAGCTTTCTTT. Residues: CATSWGTGKGNTEAFF.

The chain employs TRBV28 and TRBJ2-3; D ambiguous. This CDR3 contains 13 residues. Germline V lookup: CDR1 MDHEN, CDR2 SYDVKM. Trimming stripped 2 bases from V and 3 bases from J, with 6 bases between. The CDR3 reads CASSLRITDTQYF. The CDR3 DNA is TGTGCCAGCAGTTTACGAATAACAGATACGCAGTATTTT.

A single count supports this clone. The chain combines TRBV7-9 with TRBJ1-2; D call uncertain. CDR1 is SEHNR and CDR2 is FQNEAQ in the germline V gene (reference sequence). The CDR3 loop spans 13 amino acids. V lost 5 bases and J lost 2, with 9 bases in between. The CDR3 DNA follows: TGTGCCAGCAGCCGTACAGAAAACTATGGCTACACCTTC. Translating it yields CASSRTENYGYTF.

J is TRBJ1-3 and V is TRBV5-4; 8 bases fit TRBD1. This CDR3 contains 17 residues. With 0 bases clipped from V and 1 base from J, the junction kept 6 bases outside the gene matches. In germline, CDR1 is SGHNT, CDR2 YYREEE (reference sequence). CDR3 bases: TGTGCCAGCAGCTTGGGGGGCAGGGGGCTTTCTGGAAACACCATATATTTT. Its translation is CASSLGGRGLSGNTIYF. Full variable domain (missing parts from reference TRBV5-4 and TRBJ1-3): ETGVTQSPTHLIKTRGQQVTLRCSSQSGHNTVSWYQQALGQGPQFIFQYYREEENGRGNFPPRFSGLQFPNYSSELNVNALELDDSALYLCASSLGGRGLSGNTIYFGEGSWLTVV.

The chain uses TRBV27 and TRBJ2-2; 9 bases align to TRBD1. Germline-derived CDR1 and CDR2 are MNHEY and SMNVEV (reference sequence). The CDR3 sequence is 17 residues long. The trim removed 6 bases at V and 0 bases at J, leaving 8 bases unmatched. As DNA, the CDR3 is TGTGCCAGCAGGCACAGGGGGCATAGAGCGAACACCGGGGAGCTGTTTTTT. This encodes CASRHRGHRANTGELFF.

The chain is built from TRBV9 and TRBJ1-1, with TRBD1 matching over 7 bases. Per germline, CDR1 SGDLS and CDR2 YYNGEE. The CDR3 consists of 13 residues. Trimming removed 4 bases from V and 7 bases from J; junction bases left unmatched: 7. In nucleotides, the CDR3 is TGTGCCAGCAGCATCCGACAGGGTGGTGAAGCTTTCTTT. Protein product: CASSIRQGGEAFF.

This clone was detected only once. V is TRBV10-3 and J is TRBJ1-2; maybe TRBD1 (5 bases). The CDR3 contains 14 residues. V lost 4 bases to trimming and J lost 4 bases, with 13 bases between them. Germline V gene data show CDR1 as ENHRY and CDR2 as SYGVKD. The chain's CDR3 is CAISGTGGVYGYTF. In nucleotides, the CDR3 is TGTGCCATCAGTGGGACCGGGGGAGTCTATGGCTACACCTTC.

This clone was recorded once. This chain connects TRBV19 to TRBJ1-1; D gene uncertain. Germline assignment: CDR1 LNHDA and CDR2 SQIVND (reference sequence). CDR3 size: 13 residues. V dropped 1 base and J dropped 1 base, with 4 bases sitting between them. As DNA, the CDR3 is TGTGCCAGTAGTATAGTCCCGAACACTGAAGCTTTCTTT. Translating it yields CASSIVPNTEAFF.

The rearrangement links TRBV19 to TRBJ1-1; no definite D call. The CDR3 contains 14 residues. Germline-derived CDR1 and CDR2 are LNHDA and SQIVND (reference sequence). V was pared by 8 bases and J by 1 base, with 14 bases between. In DNA form, the CDR3 reads TGTGCCAGTCGCAGTGGGTCGGAGAACACTGAAGCTTTCTTT. This gives the protein CASRSGSENTEAFF.

V usage is TRBV7-9 and J usage is TRBJ2-1; D gene unclear. The CDR3 spans 11 residues. Trimming cost V 3 bases and J 6 bases, with 3 bases left between them. Germline CDR1 SEHNR, CDR2 FQNEAQ (reference sequence). CDR3 DNA sequence: TGTGCCAGCAGCTTGGGCAATGAGCAGTTCTTC. Protein sequence: CASSLGNEQFF.

This chain uses TRBV6-5 with TRBJ1-6; the D is unclear. There are 12 residues in the CDR3. Germline-derived CDR1 and CDR2 are MNHEY and SVGAGI. The ends were cut back, 0 bases at V and 8 bases at J, with 2 bases in the middle. This CDR3 is CASSYSDSPLHF. Here the CDR3 DNA reads TGTGCCAGCAGTTACTCTGATTCACCCCTCCACTTT.

This rearrangement joins TRBV19 to TRBJ1-5; D is unresolved. Trimming removed 7 bases from V and 3 bases from J, with 10 bases in between. The CDR3 contains 13 residues. The germline CDR1 and CDR2 sequences are LNHDA and SQIVND (reference sequence). The CDR3 spells CASNRQLNQPQHF. In nucleotides, the CDR3 is TGTGCCAGTAACCGGCAGCTCAATCAGCCCCAGCATTTT.

V gene TRBV2 combines with J gene TRBJ1-5; 7 bases line up with TRBD1. This CDR3 has 14 amino acids. In germline, CDR1 is SNHLY, CDR2 FYNNEI. V lost 7 bases, J lost 6 bases, and 9 bases stayed unmatched. Here the CDR3 DNA reads TGTGCCAGCAACGCACAGGGGCGGGCTCAGCCCCAGCATTTT. Amino acids: CASNAQGRAQPQHF.

In the case of this clone: Other DNA sequences within the sample encode an identical CDR3. The genes are TRBV5-1 and TRBJ1-3, with D unresolved. This CDR3 is built from 15 residues. V lost 4 bases and J 4 bases, leaving 15 bases between the germline ends. Germline-derived CDR1 and CDR2 are SGHRS and YFSETQ. CDR3 in DNA: TGCGCCAGCAGCCCCCGGGGAGGTTCCGGAAACACCATATATTTT. Amino acid sequence: CASSPRGGSGNTIYF.

The J gene is TRBJ1-1, the V gene TRBV12-5; 8 bases are shared with TRBD1. Losses at the gene ends were 11 bases for V and 6 bases for J; bases not matched to a gene: 14. Germline assignment: CDR1 LGHNT and CDR2 FRNRAP. This CDR3 spans 14 amino acids. DNA for the CDR3: TGTGCTTCCCGCCCCGGGACAGGAACTGCTGAAGCTTTCTTT. Residues: CASRPGTGTAEAFF.

This chain uses TRBV28 with TRBJ1-5; D gene ambiguous. CDR3 length: 16 amino acids. Germline V gene sequence: CDR1 MDHEN, CDR2 SYDVKM. V was shortened by 6 bases and J by 0 bases, with 15 bases between the two germline ends. CDR3 sequence reads: CASSNHGAGSNQPQHF. DNA for the CDR3: TGTGCCAGCAGCAACCACGGAGCAGGTAGCAATCAGCCCCAGCATTTT.

The genes are TRBV3-1 (or the pseudogene TRBV3-2) and TRBJ2-7; perhaps D is TRBD1 or TRBD2 (5 bases each). This CDR3 is 12 amino acids long. CDR1 LGHDT and CDR2 YNNKEL come from the germline V gene (reference sequence). Trimming pared 4 bases from V and 7 bases from J, leaving 11 bases between. CDR3 coding DNA: TGTGCCAGCAGCCCCGGGACCCGGGAGCAGTACTTC. Translation gives CASSPGTREQYF.

The chain couples TRBV4-2 to TRBJ1-4; D gene uncertain. This CDR3 region has 13 residues. Germline V gene lookup returns CDR1 LGHNA and CDR2 YNFKEQ. The V end lost 1 base, the J end lost 7 bases, and 7 bases lay between the germline ends. CDR3 protein: CASSQAQREKLFF. CDR3 nucleotide sequence: TGTGCCAGCAGCCAAGCTCAGCGTGAAAAACTGTTTTTT.